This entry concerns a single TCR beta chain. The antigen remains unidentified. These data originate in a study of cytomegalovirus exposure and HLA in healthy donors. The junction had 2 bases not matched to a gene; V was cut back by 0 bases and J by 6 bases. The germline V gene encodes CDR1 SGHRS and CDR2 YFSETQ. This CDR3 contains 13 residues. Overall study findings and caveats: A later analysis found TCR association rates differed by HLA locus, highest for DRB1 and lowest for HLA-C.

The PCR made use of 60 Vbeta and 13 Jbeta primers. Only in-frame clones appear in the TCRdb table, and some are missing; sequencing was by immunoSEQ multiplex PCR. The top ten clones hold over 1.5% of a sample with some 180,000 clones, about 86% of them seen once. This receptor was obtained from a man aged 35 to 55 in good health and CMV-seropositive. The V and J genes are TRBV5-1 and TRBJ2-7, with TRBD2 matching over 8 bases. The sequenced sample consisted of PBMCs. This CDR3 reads CASSLVSGIEQYF. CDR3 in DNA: TGCGCCAGCAGCTTGGTTAGCGGGATCGAGCAGTACTTC. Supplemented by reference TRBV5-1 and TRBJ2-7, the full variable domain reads KAGVTQTPRYLIKTRGQQVTLSCSPISGHRSVSWYQQTPGQGLQFLFEYFSETQRNKGNFPGRFSGRQFSNSRSEMNVSTLELGDSALYLCASSLVSGIEQYFGPGTRLTVT.